These T cell receptor beta chains were read from a single sample in a study of T cells in Graves' hyperthyroidism and ophthalmopathy. In TCRdb, the multiplex PCR reads were re-called with MiXCR into one record per CDR3 protein. The sample lists hundreds of thousands of distinct CDR3 sequences, roughly 19% occurring once. Sequenced material: blood. Receptors were obtained from a man aged 50 to 59 with Graves' ophthalmopathy. CDR3s include the opening cysteine and the closing phenylalanine or tryptophan. The D gene is left open where the match is weak. Only some rows state a clone size, as once, few, many or a class for expanded clones.

TRBJ1-4 TRBV7-8 - many CASSPGAAFEKLFF TGTGCCAGCAGCCCCGGTGCCGCTTTTGAAAAACTGTTTTTT
TRBJ2-2 TRBV6-1 TRBD2 many CASLSSGMSGGELFF TGTGCCAGCCTCTCTAGCGGGATGAGTGGCGGGGAGCTGTTTTTT
TRBJ1-3 TRBV30 - few CAWSATVRNTIYF TGTGCCTGGAGTGCGACGGTACGAAACACCATATATTTT
TRBJ2-7 TRBV5-1 TRBD1 - CASSFNPGQGLYEQYF TGCGCCAGCAGCTTTAATCCGGGACAGGGGCTCTACGAGCAGTACTTC
TRBJ2-1 TRBV27 TRBD2 - CASSSPGTSGSYNEQFF TGTGCCAGCAGTTCACCTGGAACTAGCGGATCCTACAATGAGCAGTTCTTC
TRBJ1-1 TRBV18 - many CASSPWAGSNTEAFF TGTGCCAGCTCACCATGGGCAGGATCGAACACTGAAGCTTTCTTT
TRBJ2-7 TRBV28 TRBD1 many CASRRQGLTYEQYF TGTGCCAGCAGACGACAGGGGCTCACCTACGAGCAGTACTTC
TRBJ2-1 TRBV27 - many CASSLSASRNNEQFF TGTGCCAGCAGTTTATCAGCCAGCAGGAACAATGAGCAGTTCTTC
TRBJ1-1 TRBV4-1 - few CASSQSSIRAPRNTEAFF TGCGCCAGCAGCCAATCCTCAATTCGAGCGCCCAGGAACACTGAAGCTTTCTTT
TRBJ1-5 TRBV10-3 - few CAISQGIPNQPQHF TGTGCCATCAGTCAGGGCATTCCTAATCAGCCCCAGCATTTT
TRBJ2-7 TRBV20-1 TRBD1 many CSAQTGVGYEQYF TGCAGTGCCCAGACAGGGGTTGGATACGAGCAGTACTTC
TRBJ2-5 TRBV10-1 - - CASIYRRQETQYF TGCGCCAGCATCTACAGGCGCCAAGAGACCCAGTACTTC
TRBJ1-2 TRBV3-1 - many CASSLNGGNGYTF TGTGCCAGCAGCCTAAACGGAGGAAATGGCTACACCTTC
TRBJ2-2 TRBV6-1 - - CASSAGRNTGELFF TGTGCCAGCAGTGCGGGCCGGAACACCGGGGAGCTGTTTTTT
TRBJ2-1 TRBV7-6 - many CASSPGLGEQFF TGTGCCAGCAGCCCCGGACTGGGTGAGCAGTTCTTC
TRBJ2-6 TRBV28 - many CASSLVGANVLTF TGTGCCAGCAGTTTAGTTGGGGCCAACGTCCTGACTTTC
TRBJ2-5 TRBV20-1 TRBD2 few CSAPSVLAGETQYF TGCAGTGCCCCATCCGTACTAGCGGGGGAGACCCAGTACTTC
TRBJ2-3 TRBV9 - few CASSGSGSTDTQYF TGTGCCAGCAGCGGGAGCGGGAGCACAGATACGCAGTATTTT
TRBJ2-5 TRBV6-4 TRBD1 - CASSETGEQTQYF TGTGCCAGCAGTGAAACAGGGGAACAGACCCAGTACTTC
TRBJ1-2 TRBV6-1 TRBD1 many CASSVGQINYGYTF TGTGCCAGCAGTGTGGGACAGATTAACTATGGCTACACCTTC
TRBJ1-5 TRBV5-5 TRBD1 - CASSPTGSLNQPQHF TGTGCCAGCAGCCCGACAGGGAGCCTAAATCAGCCCCAGCATTTT
TRBJ1-1 TRBV20-1 - - CSARDIKNTEASF TGCAGTGCTAGAGACATAAAGAACACTGAAGCTTCCTTT
TRBJ1-4 TRBV7-6 TRBD1 many CASSLYLGDRSPEKLFF TGTGCCAGCAGCCTCTACCTGGGGGACAGGTCCCCAGAAAAACTGTTTTTT